The T cell receptor beta chain described here comes from a study of T cell repertoires in cytomegalovirus infection. Study-wide context: The authors used CMV epitopes that were HLA-C-restricted (recently identified) and HLA-B-restricted (well studied). CMV infection together with matching HLA type was indicated by public TCR beta signatures.

Only a few counts were recorded for this clonotype. The antigen is undetermined. Notes on the study in general: There were carriers of CMV plus the relevant HLA, and cumulative public TCR beta family frequency identified them. HLA-C-restricted, CMV-specific TCR beta clonotypes were dominant ex vivo.

The CDR3 has 18 amino acids. J was trimmed by 1 base and V by 6 bases; bases with no gene match: 12. TCRdb re-derived calls from the reads in MiXCR, one entry per CDR3 protein. The sample contains a few hundred thousand distinct CDR3 sequences, 30% to 40% of which appear only once. The starting material was cultured PBMCs, obtained from culture after CMV antigen stimulation. The sequence was collected from a human donor in good health (CMV status not recorded). Some clones in this sample may be carry-over from other donors' samples. This sequence joins TRBV12-3 or TRBV12-4 and TRBJ1-5; 10 bases are a match to TRBD1. CDR3 nucleotides: TGTGCCAGCAGCTCTCCCCGGACAGGGGGGGGGAGCAATCAGCCCCAGCATTTT. Its translation is CASSSPRTGGGSNQPQHF.